These 20 T cell receptor beta chains were all obtained from the same sample, sequenced in a study of OX40 agonist ivuxolimab in advanced cancers. Profiled with immunoSEQ multiplex PCR; TCRdb holds only in-frame clones, not every one. The data contain some 74,000 clones, approximately 85% of them singletons. The sequencing here drew on CD4+ or CD8+ T cells sorted from blood, taken in a trial of the OX40 agonist ivuxolimab. These receptors all stem from an adult with an advanced solid tumor such as melanoma, head and neck, liver or kidney cancer.

This chain uses TRBV7-9 with TRBJ2-7; weak D call: TRBD1 (7 bases). The CDR3 loop spans 15 amino acids. V lost 5 bases to trimming and J lost 5 bases, with 19 bases between them. Germline lookup yields CDR1 SEHNR and CDR2 FQNEAQ (reference sequence). The CDR3 coding sequence is TGTGCCAGCAGCAGAGGGTCTGCAGGGGGGAACGAGCAGTACTTC. Translated, it gives CASSRGSAGGNEQYF. Using reference TRBV7-9 and TRBJ2-7 for the parts outside the CDR3, the full variable domain is DTGVSQNPRHKITKRGQNVTFRCDPISEHNRLYWYRQTLGQGPEFLTYFQNEAQLEKSRLLSDRFSAERPKGSFSTLEIQRTEQGDSAMYLCASSRGSAGGNEQYFGPGTRLTVT.

The rearrangement uses TRBV2 and TRBJ2-7; 13 positions agree with TRBD2. V gave up 6 bases and J gave up 7 bases; unmatched junction bases: 6. CDR3 size: 14 residues. CDR1 and CDR2 from the germline V gene are SNHLY and FYNNEI. The CDR3 protein is CASRGRLAGGEQYF. The CDR3 DNA is TGTGCCAGCAGAGGGAGACTAGCGGGGGGTGAGCAGTACTTC.

The CDR3 spells CASSTPLATGELFF. As DNA, the CDR3 is TGTGCCAGTAGTACCCCCTTAGCGACCGGGGAGCTGTTTTTT. The J gene is TRBJ2-2, the V gene TRBV19, with D possibly matching TRBD2 (5 bases). Looked up from germline, CDR1 is LNHDA and CDR2 is SQIVND (reference sequence). There are 14 residues in the CDR3. Between the trimmed V and J ends, which lost 4 bases and 5 bases, there was a span of 11 bases.

V usage is TRBV16 and J usage is TRBJ2-5, with D possibly TRBD1 on 6 matching bases. Trimming stripped 2 bases from V and 2 bases from J, with 9 bases between. The CDR3 is 14 residues long. CDR1 and CDR2 from the germline V gene are KGHSY and FQNENV. This CDR3 reads CASSQPGTQETQYF. The CDR3 bases are TGTGCCAGCAGCCAACCCGGGACACAAGAGACCCAGTACTTC.

The chain combines TRBV6-1 with TRBJ2-7, with D perhaps TRBD1 (5 bases). V was shortened by 1 base and J by 7 bases, with 11 bases between the two germline ends. CDR3 length: 13 residues. Germline V gene data show CDR1 as MNHNS and CDR2 as SASEGT. The CDR3 sequence: CASSEGQLREQYF. The CDR3 nucleotides are TGTGCCAGCAGTGAAGGACAGTTAAGGGAGCAGTACTTC.

This clone was seen a handful of times. The V and J genes are TRBV28 and TRBJ1-4; D remains ambiguous. Deletions cut 7 bases from V and 7 bases from J, with 13 bases between. The germline V gene has CDR1 MDHEN and CDR2 SYDVKM. This CDR3 region has 13 residues. Written as DNA, the CDR3 is TGTGCCAGCAAAACGGAGTGGGGTGAAAAACTGTTTTTT. Translating it yields CASKTEWGEKLFF.

The chain is built from TRBV7-9 and TRBJ2-3; 11 bases map to TRBD1. J gave up 3 bases and V 5 bases, and 7 bases lay outside the gene matches. CDR1 SEHNR and CDR2 FQNEAQ come from the germline V gene (reference sequence). This CDR3 contains 16 residues. The CDR3 coding sequence is TGTGCCAGCAGCCCGGACAGGGGGCGAGCGACAGATACGCAGTATTTT. Amino acid sequence: CASSPDRGRATDTQYF.

The chain couples TRBV7-9 to TRBJ2-7; a weak D match, TRBD2 (6 bases). The length of the CDR3 is 15 residues. Trimming cost V 5 bases and J 3 bases, with 17 bases left between them. The germline V gene encodes CDR1 SEHNR and CDR2 FQNEAQ (reference sequence). This CDR3 is CASSRDGEGGYEQYF. DNA for the CDR3: TGTGCCAGCAGCCGGGACGGTGAGGGAGGCTACGAGCAGTACTTC.

The rearrangement links TRBV5-1 to TRBJ2-7; D assignment may be TRBD1 or TRBD2 (6 bases each). The germline V gene has CDR1 SGHRS and CDR2 YFSETQ. V was trimmed by 2 bases and J by 3 bases, leaving 9 bases between them. The CDR3 covers 13 residues. This chain's CDR3 is CASSFEGGYEQYF. CDR3 coding DNA: TGCGCCAGCAGCTTCGAGGGGGGCTACGAGCAGTACTTC.

This clone showed up just a few times. The chain carries TRBV5-3 and TRBJ1-2; 12 bases match TRBD1. TRBV5-3 is flagged as an ORF with uncertain function. V lost 4 bases, J lost 4 bases, and 11 bases stayed unmatched. The CDR3 is 17 amino acids. The CDR3 spells CARSPWDRGRRGYGYTF. CDR3 sequence (DNA): TGTGCCAGAAGCCCTTGGGACAGGGGGCGCAGGGGCTATGGCTACACCTTC.

This chain joins TRBV28 and TRBJ1-3, with a weak D call TRBD1 (6 bases). There are 14 residues in the CDR3. Deletions cut 6 bases from V and 6 bases from J, with 15 bases between. The germline V gene encodes CDR1 MDHEN and CDR2 SYDVKM. The CDR3 is CASSPSRGLNTIYF. CDR3 nucleotides: TGTGCCAGCAGCCCCAGCAGGGGCCTAAACACCATATATTTT.

The CDR3 coding sequence is TGTGCCAGTAGTCTCGGGACACTGGATAGGCAGTACTTC. This encodes CASSLGTLDRQYF. V is TRBV19 and J is TRBJ2-7, with D perhaps TRBD1 (6 bases). The CDR3 contains 13 residues. V lost 5 bases to trimming and J lost 9 bases, with 17 bases between them. Germline assignment: CDR1 LNHDA and CDR2 SQIVND (reference sequence). The whole variable domain, remainder taken from reference TRBV19 and TRBJ2-7, is DGGITQSPKYLFRKEGQNVTLSCEQNLNHDAMYWYRQDPGQGLRLIYYSQIVNDFQKGDIAEGYSVSREKKESFPLTVTSAQKNPTAFYLCASSLGTLDRQYFGPGTRLTVT.

This chain uses TRBV27 with TRBJ2-7, with D possibly being TRBD2 (5 bases). Trimming cost V 8 bases and J 6 bases, with 11 bases left between them. Germline V CDR1 and CDR2: MNHEY, SMNVEV (reference sequence). The CDR3 has 11 residues. CDR3 bases: TGTGCCAGCGGAGCTCGGGGCGAGCAGTACTTC. Encoded protein: CASGARGEQYF.

This rearrangement joins TRBV29-1 to TRBJ1-1; the match to TRBD1 covers 7 bases. V was pared by 6 bases and J by 0 bases, with 4 bases of the junction left unmatched. The CDR3 contains 13 residues. CDR1 is SQVTM and CDR2 is ANQGSEA in the germline V gene. The CDR3 here is CSVRGQMNTEAFF. The CDR3 coding sequence is TGCAGCGTCAGGGGACAGATGAACACTGAAGCTTTCTTT.

V is TRBV5-4 and J is TRBJ2-6, with D unresolved. There are 15 residues in the CDR3. CDR1 is SGHNT, CDR2 YYREEE, per germline (reference sequence). V lost 0 bases, J lost 0 bases, and 4 bases lay in between. The CDR3 region is CASSLGGSGANVLTF. The CDR3 nucleotides are TGTGCCAGCAGCTTGGGCGGCTCTGGGGCCAACGTCCTGACTTTC.

V and J are TRBV4-3 and TRBJ1-5, with D hard to call. Trimming cost V 0 bases and J 6 bases, with 9 bases left between them. Germline V gene lookup returns CDR1 LGHNA and CDR2 YSLEER. The CDR3 is 14 amino acids. The CDR3 sequence: CASSQESAGQPQHF. Written as DNA, the CDR3 is TGCGCCAGCAGCCAAGAGTCGGCGGGTCAGCCCCAGCATTTT.

The CDR3 DNA follows: TGTGCCAGCAGTGAACTGGAGACCCAGTACTTC. The encoded protein is CASSELETQYF. The chain links TRBV6-1 to TRBJ2-5; D call uncertain. The CDR3 has 11 amino acids. Germline V gene data show CDR1 as MNHNS and CDR2 as SASEGT. Trimming took off 2 bases at V and 5 bases at J, with 3 bases between the two ends.

This chain connects TRBV7-2 to TRBJ1-2; tentative D call: TRBD1 (5 bases). Deletions cut 3 bases from V and 4 bases from J, with 15 bases between. The CDR3 extends over 15 amino acids. Germline CDR1 SGHTA, CDR2 FQGNSA. The DNA of the CDR3 is TGTGCCAGCAGCTTGGGACTGCCATGGGTCTATGGCTACACCTTC. It specifies CASSLGLPWVYGYTF.

J is TRBJ1-2 and V is TRBV15, with 8 bases matching TRBD1. This CDR3 spans 15 amino acids. Looked up from germline, CDR1 is LNHNV and CDR2 is YYDKDF (reference sequence). V was clipped by 1 base and J by 4 bases; unmatched bases: 5. CDR3: CATSRGGTGSYGYTF. CDR3 nucleotides: TGTGCCACCAGCAGAGGAGGGACAGGAAGCTATGGCTACACCTTC. Supplemented by reference TRBV15 and TRBJ1-2, the full variable domain reads DAMVIQNPRYQVTQFGKPVTLSCSQTLNHNVMYWYQQKSSQAPKLLFHYYDKDFNNEADTPDNFQSRRPNTSFCFLDIRSPGLGDTAMYLCATSRGGTGSYGYTFGSGTRLTVV.

The CDR3 sequence is CASSQHVNQPQHF. The CDR3 DNA reads TGTGCCAGTAGTCAACATGTTAATCAGCCCCAGCATTTT. This chain connects TRBV19 to TRBJ1-5, with D unresolved. The germline V gene has CDR1 LNHDA and CDR2 SQIVND (reference sequence). This CDR3 is 13 amino acids long. Trimming pared 5 bases from V and 4 bases from J, leaving 9 bases between. Full variable domain (missing parts from reference TRBV19 and TRBJ1-5): DGGITQSPKYLFRKEGQNVTLSCEQNLNHDAMYWYRQDPGQGLRLIYYSQIVNDFQKGDIAEGYSVSREKKESFPLTVTSAQKNPTAFYLCASSQHVNQPQHFGDGTRLSIL.